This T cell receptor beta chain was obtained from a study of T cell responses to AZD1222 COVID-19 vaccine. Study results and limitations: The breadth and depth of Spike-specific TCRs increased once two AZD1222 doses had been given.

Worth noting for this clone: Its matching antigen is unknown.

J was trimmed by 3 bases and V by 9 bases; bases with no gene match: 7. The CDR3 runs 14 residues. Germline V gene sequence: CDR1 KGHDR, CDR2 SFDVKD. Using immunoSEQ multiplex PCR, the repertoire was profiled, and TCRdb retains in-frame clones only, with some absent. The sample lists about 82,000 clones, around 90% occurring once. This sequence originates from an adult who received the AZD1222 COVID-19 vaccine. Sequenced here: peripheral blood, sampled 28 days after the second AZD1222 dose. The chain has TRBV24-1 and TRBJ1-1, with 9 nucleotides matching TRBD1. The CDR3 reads CATAGTGKDTEAFF. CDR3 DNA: TGTGCCACCGCCGGGACAGGGAAAGACACTGAAGCTTTCTTT.